Each of the 23 T cell receptor beta chains below was sequenced from the same sample in a study of blood T cell repertoires in COVID-19. Sequenced by immunoSEQ multiplex PCR; TCRdb stores in-frame clones only, minus some. The sample has 55,000 to 90,000 clones, approximately 86% seen once. Sequencing was performed on peripheral blood. The receptors come from a man between 65 and 85 years old with active COVID-19.

The chain uses TRBV9 and TRBJ2-6; D remains unclear. The CDR3 runs to 13 residues. The V and J ends lost 2 bases and 4 bases respectively, with 4 bases between them. CDR1 is SGDLS and CDR2 is YYNGEE in the germline V gene. The CDR3 protein is CASSVAGANVLTF. As DNA, the CDR3 is TGTGCCAGCAGCGTGGCCGGGGCCAACGTCCTGACTTTC. The full variable domain, in which reference TRBV9 and TRBJ2-6 provide the parts outside the CDR3, is DSGVTQTPKHLITATGQRVTLRCSPRSGDLSVYWYQQSLDQGLQFLIQYYNGEERAKGNILERFSAQQFPDLHSELNLSSLELGDSALYFCASSVAGANVLTFGAGSRLTVL.

The chain links TRBV14 to TRBJ2-3; 7 bases line up with TRBD1. The germline gives CDR1 SGHDN, CDR2 FVKESK. The V and J ends lost 4 bases and 4 bases, in that order; junction bases with no gene match: 8. This CDR3 comprises 15 residues. The CDR3 loop reads CASSRRQGQADTQYF. CDR3 DNA: TGTGCCAGCAGCCGGCGACAGGGCCAGGCAGATACGCAGTATTTT.

In DNA form, the CDR3 reads TGTGCCAGTATCCACAGGGGACATGGCTACACCTTC. Amino acid sequence: CASIHRGHGYTF. The chain combines TRBV19 with TRBJ1-2; 7 bases are shared with TRBD1. Germline V lookup: CDR1 LNHDA, CDR2 SQIVND (reference sequence). V shed 7 bases and J 6 bases; nucleotides not matched to a gene: 5. The CDR3 runs 12 residues.

The V and J genes are TRBV6-5 and TRBJ2-3; 10 positions match TRBD1. The CDR3 consists of 16 residues. CDR1 and CDR2 (germline): MNHEY, SVGAGI. The V segment lost 2 bases and the J segment 4 bases; nucleotides outside the gene matches: 6. The DNA for the CDR3 is TGTGCCAGCAGTTACCTGACAGGGGGCTTGTCAGATACGCAGTATTTT. This gives the protein CASSYLTGGLSDTQYF.

V and J are TRBV7-6 and TRBJ1-4; TRBD1 agrees at 8 bases. Germline CDR1 reads SGHVS; CDR2 reads FNYEAQ. The CDR3 loop spans 15 amino acids. The V gene end was trimmed by 5 bases and the J gene end by 5 bases; junction bases not matched to a gene: 7. CDR3 sequence reads: CASSPTGGRNEKLFF. CDR3 nucleotides: TGTGCCAGCAGCCCTACAGGGGGTCGGAATGAAAAACTGTTTTTT.

The V gene is TRBV18, the J gene TRBJ2-6; 9 bases are shared with TRBD1. Per germline, CDR1 KGHSH and CDR2 LQKENI. This CDR3 region has 18 residues. Germline trimming cut 2 bases from V and 0 bases from J; bases unmatched to any gene: 5. The CDR3 spells CASSPGQGSTSGANVLTF. In DNA, the CDR3 is TGTGCCAGCTCACCAGGACAGGGGTCCACCTCTGGGGCCAACGTCCTGACTTTC.

CDR3 sequence: CASSRGAGDQPQHF. The DNA for the CDR3 is TGTGCCAGTAGTAGGGGTGCCGGGGATCAGCCCCAGCATTTT. The genes are TRBV19 and TRBJ1-5; D unclear. CDR3 size: 14 residues. Trimming pared 4 bases from V and 5 bases from J, leaving 12 bases between. From germline, CDR1 is LNHDA and CDR2 SQIVND (reference sequence).

The chain has TRBV18 and TRBJ1-5; 7 bases map to TRBD1. The trim removed 6 bases at V and 2 bases at J, leaving 1 base unmatched. CDR3 length equals 13 residues. The germline V gene encodes CDR1 KGHSH and CDR2 LQKENI. In DNA, the CDR3 is TGTGCCAGCTCCCAGGGGGGCAATCAGCCCCAGCATTTT. It codes for CASSQGGNQPQHF. Based on the CDR3 plus reference TRBV18 and TRBJ1-5, the full variable domain is NAGVMQNPRHLVRRRGQEARLRCSPMKGHSHVYWYRQLPEEGLKFMVYLQKENIIDESGMPKERFSAEFPKEGPSILRIQQVVRGDSAAYFCASSQGGNQPQHFGDGTRLSIL.

The chain joins TRBV18 to TRBJ2-1; 10 bases fit TRBD2. The V and J ends lost 1 base and 7 bases, in that order; junction bases with no gene match: 7. Germline V gene lookup returns CDR1 KGHSH and CDR2 LQKENI. The CDR3 totals 16 residues. CDR3 residues: CASSPRLAGEGNEQFF. The CDR3 DNA reads as TGTGCCAGCTCACCACGGCTAGCGGGGGAAGGGAATGAGCAGTTCTTC.

This clone has just one count. V usage is TRBV18 and J usage is TRBJ2-1; TRBD2 matches at 7 bases. This CDR3 has 13 residues. Germline V gives CDR1 KGHSH, CDR2 LQKENI. The V gene end was trimmed by 3 bases and the J gene end by 8 bases; junction bases not matched to a gene: 4. The CDR3 DNA sequence: TGTGCCAGCTCACCTATAGCGGGCGATGAGCAGTTCTTC. Amino acid sequence: CASSPIAGDEQFF.

The V gene is TRBV9, the J gene TRBJ2-5; D may be TRBD2 (5 bases). The CDR3 is made up of 14 amino acids. Looked up from germline, CDR1 is SGDLS and CDR2 is YYNGEE. The V and J ends lost 4 bases and 1 base respectively, with 11 bases between them. The CDR3 spells CASSPSGTQETQYF. In DNA form, the CDR3 reads TGTGCCAGCAGCCCCAGCGGAACCCAAGAGACCCAGTACTTC.

This clone was observed a handful of times. A junction end diverges from the germline sequence, so it may reflect a read error. This chain uses TRBV20-1 with TRBJ2-1; TRBD2 agrees at 9 bases. Germline CDR1 reads DFQATT; CDR2 reads SNEGSKA (reference sequence). The CDR3 has 12 residues. The CDR3 reads CSASGAAGGAVF. In DNA, the CDR3 is TGCAGTGCTAGTGGCGCGGCGGGAGGGGCGGTCTTC.

This clone was counted a few times. The chain has TRBV5-6 and TRBJ2-7; tentatively, D is TRBD2 (6 bases). The V and J ends lost 0 bases and 3 bases respectively, with 19 bases between them. The germline CDR1 and CDR2 sequences are SGHDT and YYEEEE. The CDR3 covers 17 residues. The CDR3 nucleotides read TGTGCCAGCAGCTTGGCCTGGGCGGGGAGCGGCCACTACGAGCAGTACTTC. It translates to CASSLAWAGSGHYEQYF.

The J gene is TRBJ2-7, the V gene TRBV3-1 (or the pseudogene TRBV3-2); no clear D. Per the germline V gene, CDR1 is LGHDT and CDR2 is YNNKEL (reference sequence). The CDR3 is 12 residues long. Trimming removed 1 base from V and 4 bases from J, with 5 bases in between. The CDR3 sequence is CASSQGDYEQYF. CDR3 nucleotides: TGTGCCAGCAGCCAAGGAGATTACGAGCAGTACTTC.

This clone was seen once. V usage is TRBV21-1 and J usage is TRBJ2-3; the D segment call TRBD2 is taken from the table without a DNA check. TRBV21-1 is listed as a pseudogene. The CDR3 spans 16 residues. The CDR3 protein is CASSKGSGSPPGTQYF. The CDR3 DNA reads as TGTGCCAGCAGCAAGGGTAGCGGGAGTCCCCCCGGTACGCAGTATTTT.

The gene calls are TRBV27 and TRBJ2-4; 12 bases agree with TRBD1. CDR1 MNHEY and CDR2 SMNVEV come from the germline V gene (reference sequence). The CDR3 length is 15 residues. The J segment lost 8 bases and the V segment lost 5 bases, leaving 7 bases of the junction unmatched. The DNA for the CDR3 is TGTGCCAGCAGTCCGGGGACAGGGGGCGCGGACATTCAGTACTTC. Protein product: CASSPGTGGADIQYF.

The chain links TRBV7-2 to TRBJ2-7; D possibly corresponds to TRBD1 (6 bases). The germline gives CDR1 SGHTA, CDR2 FQGNSA. The CDR3 contains 16 residues. The V end was cut by 4 bases, the J end by 2 bases, with 18 bases between. CDR3 bases: TGTGCCAGCAGCTGGAGCCCAGGGGTTGGGGCCTACGAGCAGTACTTC. Translation: CASSWSPGVGAYEQYF. The full variable domain, its missing parts supplied by reference TRBV7-2 and TRBJ2-7, is GAGVSQSPSNKVTEKGKDVELRCDPISGHTALYWYRQSLGQGLEFLIYFQGNSAPDKSGLPSDRFSAERTGGSVSTLTIQRTQQEDSAVYLCASSWSPGVGAYEQYFGPGTRLTVT.

This clone has a single count. The gene calls are TRBV4-2 and TRBJ2-7; TRBD1 matches at 7 bases. The V and J ends lost 4 bases and 9 bases, in that order; junction bases with no gene match: 12. Germline lookup yields CDR1 LGHNA and CDR2 YNFKEQ. This CDR3 region has 14 residues. CDR3 loop: CASSPQGPPLGQYF. The CDR3 DNA follows: TGTGCCAGCAGCCCACAGGGGCCCCCCCTCGGGCAGTACTTC.

V gene TRBV28 combines with J gene TRBJ2-5, with a possible D match to TRBD1 (5 bases). This CDR3 region has 13 residues. Germline CDR1 is MDHEN and CDR2 is SYDVKM. V was trimmed by 6 bases and J by 2 bases, leaving 10 bases between them. As DNA, the CDR3 is TGTGCCAGCAGGGGCCAGGGTCAAGAGACCCAGTACTTC. Its translation: CASRGQGQETQYF.

This chain joins TRBV6-2 or TRBV6-3 and TRBJ2-7; 9 bases are shared with TRBD1. V shed 5 bases, J shed 4 bases, and the junction held 6 bases outside the gene matches. Germline V gives CDR1 MNHEY, CDR2 SVGEGT. The CDR3 runs to 14 residues. The CDR3, as DNA: TGTGCCAGCAGTAACCGACAGGGGGTTTACGAGCAGTACTTC. Amino acid sequence: CASSNRQGVYEQYF.

CDR3 sequence reads: CSVDPGLAQETQYF. Written as DNA, the CDR3 is TGCAGCGTTGATCCGGGACTAGCCCAAGAGACCCAGTACTTC. The chain combines TRBV29-1 with TRBJ2-5, with 9 nucleotides matching TRBD2. The CDR3 length is 14 residues. CDR1 is SQVTM, CDR2 ANQGSEA, per germline. Trimming at V came to 3 bases and at J to 1 base, leaving 3 bases not matched to a gene.

The J gene is TRBJ2-5, the V gene TRBV4-3; 9 bases agree with TRBD1. J lost 5 bases, V lost 2 bases, and 6 bases had no gene match. The germline gives CDR1 LGHNA, CDR2 YSLEER. The CDR3 is 15 residues long. CDR3: CASSQNRGRGETQYF. CDR3 DNA: TGCGCCAGCAGCCAAAACAGGGGGCGCGGGGAGACCCAGTACTTC.

Comment on this clone: This may come from a read error, since a much larger clone is one base off. The CDR3 DNA sequence: TGTGCCAGCAGTTTACAGGGCAATCAGCCCCAGCATTTT. It yields the protein CASSLQGNQPQHF. The chain carries TRBV28 and TRBJ1-5; D not certain. The germline V and J ends were trimmed by 2 bases and 2 bases, with 4 bases remaining between them. The germline V gene encodes CDR1 MDHEN and CDR2 SYDVKM. The CDR3 has 13 amino acids. The full variable domain, in which reference TRBV28 and TRBJ1-5 provide the parts outside the CDR3, is DVKVTQSSRYLVKRTGEKVFLECVQDMDHENMFWYRQDPGLGLRLIYFSYDVKMKEKGDIPEGYSVSREKKERFSLILESASTNQTSMYLCASSLQGNQPQHFGDGTRLSIL.